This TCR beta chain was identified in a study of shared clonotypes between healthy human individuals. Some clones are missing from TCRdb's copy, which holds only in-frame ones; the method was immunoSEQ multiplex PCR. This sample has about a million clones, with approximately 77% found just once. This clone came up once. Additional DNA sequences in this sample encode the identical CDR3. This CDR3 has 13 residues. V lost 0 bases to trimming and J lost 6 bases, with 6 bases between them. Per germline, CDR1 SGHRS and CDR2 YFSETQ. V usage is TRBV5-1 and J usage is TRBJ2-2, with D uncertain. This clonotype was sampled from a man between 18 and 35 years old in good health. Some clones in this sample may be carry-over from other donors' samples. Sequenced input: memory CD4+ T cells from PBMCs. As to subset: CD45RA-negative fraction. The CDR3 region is CASSLAPSGELFF. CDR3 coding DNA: TGCGCCAGCAGCTTGGCCCCCTCCGGGGAGCTGTTTTTT. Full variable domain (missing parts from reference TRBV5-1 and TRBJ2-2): KAGVTQTPRYLIKTRGQQVTLSCSPISGHRSVSWYQQTPGQGLQFLFEYFSETQRNKGNFPGRFSGRQFSNSRSEMNVSTLELGDSALYLCASSLAPSGELFFGEGSRLTVL.